Listed below are T cell receptor beta chains from one sample, sequenced in a study of blood T cell repertoires in COVID-19. TCRdb keeps only in-frame clones here, not all; method: immunoSEQ multiplex PCR. The data hold 100,000 to 150,000 clones, with 80% to 85% observed a single time. The sample comprised peripheral blood. These receptors were taken from a woman between 50 and 59 years old with acute or convalescent COVID-19. CDR3s include the opening cysteine and the closing phenylalanine or tryptophan. A D gene is named only where the DNA matches it firmly. The size entry is marked missing in some rows and otherwise reads once, few, many or a size class.

d_call clone_size j_call v_call cdr3_aa cdr3_nt
- - TRBJ2-2 TRBV18 CASSPPSPRFGELFF TGTGCCAGCTCACCACCGTCACCCAGATTCGGGGAGCTGTTTTTT
- - TRBJ1-5 TRBV19 CASTPRVMGPSNQPQHF TGTGCCAGTACCCCCCGGGTTATGGGGCCGAGTAATCAGCCCCAGCATTTT
- - TRBJ1-1 TRBV5-1 CASGDTGGVGEAFF TGCGCCAGCGGCGATACGGGAGGCGTCGGTGAAGCTTTCTTT
TRBD1 - TRBJ1-5 TRBV2 CASSERAGGFNQPQHF TGTGCCAGCAGTGAAAGGGCAGGGGGATTCAATCAGCCCCAGCATTTT
- - TRBJ2-2 TRBV5-4 CAAPGETNTGELFF TGTGCCGCGCCGGGGGAAACGAACACCGGGGAGCTGTTTTTT
- few TRBJ1-2 TRBV6-6 CASSYTTGANYGYTF TGTGCCAGCAGTTACACCACGGGAGCTAACTATGGCTACACCTTC
- - TRBJ1-2 TRBV19 CASSFSNYGYTF TGTGCCAGTAGCTTCTCTAACTATGGCTACACCTTC
TRBD1 - TRBJ2-1 TRBV7-3 CASSYQGGPYNEQFF TGTGCCAGCAGCTATCAAGGGGGCCCCTACAATGAGCAGTTCTTC
- - TRBJ2-2 TRBV5-6 CASSFSPTGTTGELFF TGTGCCAGCAGCTTCTCACCCACAGGGACCACCGGGGAGCTGTTTTTT
TRBD2 - TRBJ2-7 TRBV7-3 CASSLGSSGSFHEQYF TGTGCCAGCAGCTTAGGGTCTAGCGGGAGTTTCCACGAGCAGTACTTC
TRBD1 - TRBJ1-1 TRBV28 CASSAQGLAFF TGTGCCAGCAGTGCACAGGGGTTAGCTTTCTTT
- - TRBJ1-1 TRBV28 CASSLLQVNTEAFF TGTGCCAGCAGTTTACTTCAGGTGAACACTGAAGCTTTCTTT
- few TRBJ1-3 TRBV30 CAWSVRVISGNTIYF TGTGCCTGGAGTGTACGGGTGATCTCTGGAAACACCATATATTTT
- - TRBJ2-5 TRBV24-1 CATRDWDQETQYF TGTGCCACTAGGGACTGGGACCAAGAGACCCAGTACTTC